A single sample gave rise to the 14 T cell receptor beta chains below, sequenced in a study of blood T cell repertoires in COVID-19 (dated by TCRdb to 2018 to 2021). The library was produced with the immunoSEQ multiplex PCR assay. Entries here come from immuneACCESS through TCRdb and include only in-frame sequences with V and J called. Some clones fail to appear in such tables; in the studies checked, an unresolved V gene covers under half of the shortfall, and the cause of the remainder is unknown. This sample lists 75,000 to 85,000 clones; 70% to 90% were detected once. 10% to 11% of the sample is taken by the ten largest. The sample comprised peripheral blood. These receptors all come from a man aged 60 to 75 with COVID-19, enrolled during active disease.

This chain joins TRBV2 and TRBJ1-5; TRBD1 matches at 7 bases. The CDR3 extends over 13 amino acids. V gave up 6 bases and J gave up 8 bases; unmatched junction bases: 7. Germline-derived CDR1 and CDR2 are SNHLY and FYNNEI. Here the CDR3 DNA reads TGTGCCAGCAGCAACCAGGGGGTTGAGCCCCAGCATTTT. Protein: CASSNQGVEPQHF.

This rearrangement joins TRBV7-3 to TRBJ2-1; 8 nucleotides align to TRBD1. The V gene end was trimmed by 4 bases and the J gene end by 3 bases; junction bases not matched to a gene: 5. CDR1 SGHTA and CDR2 FQGTGA come from the germline V gene. This CDR3 comprises 15 residues. CDR3 region: CASSSGQGVYNEQFF. In DNA form, the CDR3 reads TGTGCCAGCAGCTCAGGACAGGGTGTCTACAATGAGCAGTTCTTC. The whole variable domain, remainder taken from reference TRBV7-3 and TRBJ2-1, is GAGVSQTPSNKVTEKGKYVELRCDPISGHTALYWYRQSLGQGPEFLIYFQGTGAADDSGLPNDRFFAVRPEGSVSTLKIQRTERGDSAVYLCASSSGQGVYNEQFFGPGTRLTVL.

This sequence joins TRBV28 and TRBJ2-5; D is unresolved. The CDR3 has 13 residues. With 3 bases removed from V and 5 bases from J, the gap between germline ends came to 10 bases. Germline V gene sequence: CDR1 MDHEN, CDR2 SYDVKM. Here the CDR3 reads CASSFGSIETQYF. CDR3 DNA sequence: TGTGCCAGCAGTTTTGGTAGTATTGAGACCCAGTACTTC.

The rearrangement joins TRBV7-2 to TRBJ2-7, with 9 bases that match TRBD1. Germline-derived CDR1 and CDR2 are SGHTA and FQGNSA. The V segment lost 6 bases and the J segment 7 bases; nucleotides outside the gene matches: 16. This CDR3 has 16 amino acids. The CDR3 reads CASSPGQQGATGEQYF. In DNA, the CDR3 is TGTGCCAGCAGTCCAGGCCAACAGGGGGCGACCGGGGAGCAGTACTTC.

This chain joins TRBV6-4 and TRBJ1-2; possibly TRBD1 for D (6 bases). The CDR3 runs 13 residues. V lost 6 bases and J 2 bases, leaving 10 bases between the germline ends. Looked up from germline, CDR1 is MRHNA and CDR2 is SNTAGT. CDR3 amino acids: CASSPGTNYGYTF. CDR3 DNA: TGTGCCAGCAGCCCCGGGACAAACTATGGCTACACCTTC.

The gene calls are TRBV4-1 and TRBJ1-2, with 9 bases aligning to TRBD1. The length of the CDR3 is 15 residues. Germline assignment: CDR1 MGHRA and CDR2 YSYEKL. Unmatched junction bases numbered 7, after V lost 4 bases and J lost 4 bases. The CDR3 nucleotides read TGCGCCAGCAGCCCGGGGACAGGGTCCCTCTATGGCTACACCTTC. Translating gives CASSPGTGSLYGYTF.

This clone was counted once. This sequence joins TRBV30 and TRBJ2-1; D might be TRBD2 (6 bases). CDR3 length: 14 residues. V was clipped by 1 base and J by 6 bases, with 13 bases between them. Germline lookup yields CDR1 GTSNPN and CDR2 SVGIG (reference sequence). The CDR3 region has the DNA TGTGCCTGGAGTGAGTGGGAGGAGGGCAATGAGCAGTTCTTC. It codes for CAWSEWEEGNEQFF.

The rearrangement joins TRBV5-1 to TRBJ1-1, with D perhaps TRBD1 (6 bases). The CDR3 is 14 residues long. Germline CDR1 reads SGHRS; CDR2 reads YFSETQ. V lost 4 bases to trimming and J lost 1 base, with 11 bases between them. The CDR3 nucleotides are TGCGCCAGCAGCGTAGGACAGCCGAACACTGAAGCTTTCTTT. Translating gives CASSVGQPNTEAFF. The full variable domain, its missing parts supplied by reference TRBV5-1 and TRBJ1-1, is KAGVTQTPRYLIKTRGQQVTLSCSPISGHRSVSWYQQTPGQGLQFLFEYFSETQRNKGNFPGRFSGRQFSNSRSEMNVSTLELGDSALYLCASSVGQPNTEAFFGQGTRLTVV.

V and J are TRBV12-5 and TRBJ1-6; D might be TRBD1 (6 bases). The V gene lost 5 bases and the J gene lost 7 bases, with 12 bases spanning the gap. CDR3 size: 14 residues. Germline loops: CDR1 LGHNT, CDR2 FRNRAP. The CDR3 nucleotides read TGTGCTAGTGGTACCGGACAGTTAAATTCACCCCTCCACTTT. It yields the protein CASGTGQLNSPLHF.

The J gene is TRBJ2-7, the V gene TRBV19, with a weak D call TRBD1 (5 bases). The CDR3 has 14 residues. Germline values: CDR1 LNHDA, CDR2 SQIVND (reference sequence). Trimming removed 7 bases at V and 0 bases at J, with 13 bases between. The CDR3, as DNA: TGTGCCAGTAAGGGGCAGACGAGCTCCTACGAGCAGTACTTC. This gives the protein CASKGQTSSYEQYF.

This clone rates as medium-sized. The J gene is TRBJ2-5, the V gene TRBV6-5, with 11 positions matching TRBD2. Germline-derived CDR1 and CDR2 are MNHEY and SVGAGI. The CDR3 runs to 15 residues. The trim removed 9 bases at V and 4 bases at J, leaving 10 bases unmatched. CDR3 residues: CARGDLAGGPETQYF. The DNA of the CDR3 is TGTGCCAGAGGGGATTTAGCGGGGGGGCCAGAGACCCAGTACTTC.

The CDR3 region is CASSVEARGTNGYTF. CDR3 coding DNA: TGTGCCAGCAGCGTAGAGGCCAGGGGGACAAATGGCTACACCTTC. The chain has TRBV9 and TRBJ1-2, with 7 positions matching TRBD1. Looked up from germline, CDR1 is SGDLS and CDR2 is YYNGEE. V was clipped by 0 bases and J by 6 bases; unmatched bases: 8. CDR3 length: 15 residues.

The V gene is TRBV18, the J gene TRBJ1-2; TRBD1 matches 8 bases. This CDR3 comprises 16 residues. Germline V lookup: CDR1 KGHSH, CDR2 LQKENI. Trimming cost V 2 bases and J 8 bases; bases outside gene matches: 13. CDR3 DNA sequence: TGTGCCAGCTCACCAGTTGTCGACAGGGGCTTAGGGGGCTACACCTTC. Its protein product is CASSPVVDRGLGGYTF.

The rearrangement links TRBV28 to TRBJ1-2; TRBD1 is a possible D gene (5 bases). V lost 2 bases, J lost 6 bases, and 13 bases lay in between. Per the germline V gene, CDR1 is MDHEN and CDR2 is SYDVKM. CDR3 size: 14 residues. CDR3 loop: CASSLRRAGNGYTF. In nucleotides, the CDR3 is TGTGCCAGCAGTTTACGAAGGGCAGGGAATGGCTACACCTTC.